This T cell receptor beta chain comes out of a study of T cell repertoires in cytomegalovirus infection. Germline V lookup: CDR1 MNHNY, CDR2 SVGAGI (reference sequence). The CDR3 is 15 amino acids. J lost 10 bases, V lost 6 bases, and 10 bases had no gene match. TCRdb re-called the reads through MiXCR, storing one row per CDR3 protein. The table includes roughly 150,000 distinct CDR3 sequences, around a quarter detected once. Study-wide results and caveats: HLA-C-restricted, CMV-specific TCR beta clonotypes were dominant ex vivo. Using cumulative public TCR beta family frequency, the authors identified those who carried CMV together with the relevant HLA.

A word on this clonotype: Its target is unknown.

The sample consisted of PBMCs. V is TRBV6-6 and J is TRBJ1-6; TRBD1 matches 9 bases. The sequence was obtained from a human donor in good health (CMV status not recorded). Some clones in this sample may be carry-over from other donors' samples. The CDR3 loop reads CASRDTGTGHSPLHF. The CDR3 DNA sequence: TGTGCCAGCAGAGACACCGGGACAGGGCACTCACCCCTCCACTTT.